The rows below give T cell receptor beta chains drawn from one sample of a study of blood T cell repertoires in COVID-19. Sequenced by immunoSEQ multiplex PCR; TCRdb stores in-frame clones only, minus some. The sample records around 110,000 clones, approximately 88% being singletons. Sequencing was carried out using peripheral blood. The receptors originated from a human donor in a cohort sampled during active COVID-19. The CDR3 runs from the conserved cysteine through the conserved F or W. Each record gives: J gene, V gene, D gene, clone size, CDR3 protein, CDR3 DNA. The D gene is left open where the match is weak. Clone sizes are given selectively: once, few, many, or a class where the clone is expanded.

J: TRBJ2-3; V: TRBV7-2; D: TRBD2; size: -; CDR3: CASSFGLAGDTQYF; DNA: TGTGCCAGCAGCTTCGGACTAGCGGGAGATACGCAGTATTTT
J: TRBJ2-7; V: TRBV4-3; D: -; size: -; CDR3: CASSARRGSYEQYF; DNA: TGCGCCAGCAGCGCCCGCCGGGGGTCCTACGAGCAGTACTTC
J: TRBJ2-3; V: TRBV2; D: TRBD2; size: -; CDR3: CASSSSGGAVTDTQYF; DNA: TGTGCCAGCAGTTCTAGCGGGGGGGCGGTCACAGATACGCAGTATTTT
J: TRBJ1-1; V: TRBV27; D: -; size: -; CDR3: CASGGGRNTEAFF; DNA: TGTGCCAGCGGGGGGGGCAGGAACACTGAAGCTTTCTTT
J: TRBJ1-5; V: TRBV19; D: TRBD1; size: -; CDR3: CASSIEGTGGNQPQHF; DNA: TGTGCCAGTAGTATAGAAGGGACAGGGGGAAACCAGCCCCAGCATTTT
J: TRBJ1-4; V: TRBV6-2/TRBV6-3; D: -; size: -; CDR3: CASSLPRGFNEKLFF; DNA: TGTGCCAGCAGTCTTCCAAGGGGATTTAATGAAAAACTGTTTTTT
J: TRBJ1-1; V: TRBV27; D: TRBD1; size: -; CDR3: CASSSPTGGIPEAFF; DNA: TGTGCCAGCAGTTCCCCGACAGGGGGCATACCTGAAGCTTTCTTT
J: TRBJ2-2; V: TRBV18; D: -; size: -; CDR3: CASSPLVEGLGTGELFF; DNA: TGTGCCAGCTCACCGTTGGTAGAGGGACTGGGCACCGGGGAGCTGTTTTTT
J: TRBJ2-7; V: TRBV5-6; D: -; size: -; CDR3: CASSGTWSYEQYF; DNA: TGTGCCAGCAGCGGGACATGGTCCTACGAGCAGTACTTC
J: TRBJ2-7; V: TRBV7-9; D: TRBD2; size: once; CDR3: CASSTLPGLAGETYEQYF; DNA: TGTGCCAGCAGCACCTTGCCGGGACTAGCGGGAGAGACATACGAGCAGTACTTC
J: TRBJ2-3; V: TRBV6-2/TRBV6-3; D: TRBD1; size: -; CDR3: CASSYSRLGQGAGDTQYF; DNA: TGTGCCAGCAGTTACTCGAGGCTAGGACAGGGGGCAGGAGATACGCAGTATTTT
J: TRBJ2-3; V: TRBV19; D: -; size: few; CDR3: CASNKPFSGTDTQYF; DNA: TGTGCCAGTAACAAGCCTTTCAGCGGCACAGATACGCAGTATTTT
J: TRBJ2-1; V: TRBV3-1/TRBV3-2; D: TRBD2; size: -; CDR3: CASSQDLSGLASYNEQFF; DNA: TGTGCCAGCAGCCAAGACCTGTCGGGACTAGCATCCTACAATGAGCAGTTCTTC
J: TRBJ2-3; V: TRBV7-6; D: TRBD2; size: once; CDR3: CASSLAPGLAGATRYF; DNA: TGTGCCAGCAGCTTAGCGCCGGGACTAGCGGGAGCAACGAGGTATTTT
J: TRBJ2-2; V: TRBV12-3/TRBV12-4; D: -; size: -; CDR3: CASSFKNTGELFF; DNA: TGTGCCAGCAGTTTCAAGAACACCGGGGAGCTGTTTTTT
J: TRBJ1-1; V: TRBV2; D: -; size: once; CDR3: CASSELGTRAFF; DNA: TGTGCCAGCAGTGAACTAGGAACAAGGGCTTTCTTT
J: TRBJ2-7; V: TRBV6-5; D: TRBD2; size: once; CDR3: CASSPTSGIYEQYF; DNA: TGTGCCAGCAGCCCGACTAGCGGGATCTACGAGCAGTACTTC
J: TRBJ2-1; V: TRBV7-2; D: TRBD2; size: -; CDR3: CASSSYGLAGGEQFF; DNA: TGTGCCAGCAGTTCATACGGACTAGCGGGAGGTGAGCAGTTCTTC
J: TRBJ2-3; V: TRBV25-1; D: TRBD2; size: -; CDR3: CASSPASGRNGDTQYF; DNA: TGTGCCAGCAGTCCGGCTAGCGGGAGAAACGGAGATACGCAGTATTTT
J: TRBJ2-2; V: TRBV7-3; D: TRBD2; size: -; CDR3: CASSSSGTNTGELFF; DNA: TGTGCCAGCAGCTCGAGCGGGACGAACACCGGGGAGCTGTTTTTT
J: TRBJ1-3; V: TRBV6-5; D: TRBD1; size: once; CDR3: CASSYSDRVGNTIYF; DNA: TGTGCCAGCAGTTACTCGGACAGGGTTGGAAACACCATATATTTT
J: TRBJ2-2; V: TRBV15; D: -; size: -; CDR3: CATSRGGQLPNTGELFF; DNA: TGTGCCACCAGCAGAGGAGGACAGCTACCGAACACCGGGGAGCTGTTTTTT
J: TRBJ1-6; V: TRBV7-2; D: TRBD1; size: -; CDR3: CASSWGQGLPPLHF; DNA: TGTGCCAGCAGCTGGGGACAGGGTTTGCCACCCCTCCACTTT
J: TRBJ2-2; V: TRBV7-2; D: TRBD1; size: -; CDR3: CASSSMGTANTGELFF; DNA: TGTGCCAGCAGCTCCATGGGGACAGCCAACACCGGGGAGCTGTTTTTT
J: TRBJ1-4; V: TRBV5-6; D: -; size: -; CDR3: CASSLQQREKLFF; DNA: TGTGCCAGCAGCTTGCAACAACGTGAAAAACTGTTTTTT
J: TRBJ2-1; V: TRBV7-3; D: -; size: -; CDR3: CASSLTTVNNEQFF; DNA: TGTGCCAGCAGCTTAACTACGGTCAACAATGAGCAGTTCTTC
J: TRBJ1-6; V: TRBV6-1; D: -; size: few; CDR3: CASSVVFRGLDSPLHF; DNA: TGTGCCAGCAGTGTTGTCTTCCGGGGTCTGGATTCACCCCTCCACTTT
J: TRBJ1-2; V: TRBV11-1; D: TRBD1; size: -; CDR3: CASSRDRDYGYTF; DNA: TGTGCCAGCAGCCGGGACAGGGACTATGGCTACACCTTC
J: TRBJ1-2; V: TRBV6-4; D: TRBD1; size: -; CDR3: CASSRDRGYGYTF; DNA: TGTGCCAGCAGTAGAGACAGGGGCTATGGCTACACCTTC
J: TRBJ2-5; V: TRBV9; D: TRBD2; size: -; CDR3: CASSVGPTTSGAQETQYF; DNA: TGTGCCAGCAGCGTAGGACCCACTACTAGCGGGGCACAAGAGACCCAGTACTTC
J: TRBJ2-6; V: TRBV28; D: -; size: few; CDR3: CASSLIHGSGANVLTF; DNA: TGTGCCAGCAGTTTAATCCACGGCTCTGGGGCCAACGTCCTGACTTTC
J: TRBJ2-1; V: TRBV2; D: -; size: -; CDR3: CASTGQSSYNEQFF; DNA: TGTGCCAGCACGGGTCAGAGCTCCTACAATGAGCAGTTCTTC
J: TRBJ1-3; V: TRBV6-5; D: TRBD1; size: -; CDR3: CASSLGQPSSGNTIYF; DNA: TGTGCCAGCAGTTTGGGACAGCCGTCCTCTGGAAACACCATATATTTT
J: TRBJ1-1; V: TRBV7-3; D: TRBD1; size: few; CDR3: CASSLDHRGSWTEAFF; DNA: TGTGCCAGCAGCTTGGACCACAGGGGAAGTTGGACTGAAGCTTTCTTT
J: TRBJ1-2; V: TRBV29-1; D: TRBD1; size: few; CDR3: CSVYGPGQGRLVYGYTF; DNA: TGCAGCGTTTACGGACCGGGACAGGGACGACTCGTCTATGGCTACACCTTC
J: TRBJ1-1; V: TRBV7-2; D: -; size: -; CDR3: CASSNQGGTEAFF; DNA: TGTGCCAGCAGCAACCAGGGTGGCACTGAAGCTTTCTTT
J: TRBJ2-5; V: TRBV5-1; D: TRBD2; size: -; CDR3: CASSPGTSGSSGETQYF; DNA: TGCGCCAGCAGCCCCGGGACTAGCGGGAGCTCAGGAGAGACCCAGTACTTC
J: TRBJ2-1; V: TRBV7-2; D: TRBD2; size: -; CDR3: CASSFKTGTSGRAEQFF; DNA: TGTGCCAGCAGCTTCAAGACCGGGACTAGCGGGAGGGCCGAGCAGTTCTTC
J: TRBJ2-1; V: TRBV18; D: TRBD1; size: -; CDR3: CASSPGQGKDEQFF; DNA: TGTGCCAGCTCACCGGGACAGGGGAAGGATGAGCAGTTCTTC
J: TRBJ2-7; V: TRBV7-9; D: TRBD1; size: once; CDR3: CASNRDSRHEQYF; DNA: TGTGCCAGCAACCGGGACAGCCGGCACGAGCAGTACTTC
J: TRBJ1-4; V: TRBV24-1; D: -; size: -; CDR3: CATSETGKDEKLFF; DNA: TGTGCCACCAGTGAAACAGGAAAGGATGAAAAACTGTTTTTT
J: TRBJ1-2; V: TRBV12-3/TRBV12-4; D: -; size: -; CDR3: CASGRTGSYGYTF; DNA: TGTGCCAGCGGCCGGACGGGAAGCTATGGCTACACCTTC
J: TRBJ2-2; V: TRBV11-2; D: -; size: -; CDR3: CASSFTANTGELFF; DNA: TGTGCCAGCAGCTTTACAGCGAACACCGGGGAGCTGTTTTTT
J: TRBJ1-6; V: TRBV9; D: -; size: -; CDR3: CASTPRGGNSPLHF; DNA: TGTGCCAGCACCCCGAGGGGGGGGAATTCACCCCTCCACTTT
J: TRBJ2-1; V: TRBV19; D: -; size: -; CDR3: CASSRGVAATYNEQFF; DNA: TGTGCCAGTAGTAGAGGTGTAGCGGCGACTTACAATGAGCAGTTCTTC
J: TRBJ2-3; V: TRBV9; D: -; size: once; CDR3: CASSKRTASPSTDTQYF; DNA: TGTGCCAGCAGTAAACGGACAGCCAGTCCTAGCACAGATACGCAGTATTTT
J: TRBJ2-1; V: TRBV7-2; D: TRBD2; size: -; CDR3: CASSSSGSGYNEQFF; DNA: TGTGCCAGCAGTTCGAGCGGGAGTGGATACAATGAGCAGTTCTTC
J: TRBJ2-2; V: TRBV4-1; D: TRBD2; size: -; CDR3: CASSQVPLAGDGELFF; DNA: TGCGCCAGCAGCCAAGTGCCACTAGCGGGAGACGGGGAGCTGTTTTTT
J: TRBJ2-2; V: TRBV27; D: -; size: few; CDR3: CASSRSGSGTGELFF; DNA: TGTGCCAGCAGTCGGAGTGGGAGTGGCACCGGGGAGCTGTTTTTT
J: TRBJ1-2; V: TRBV4-3; D: TRBD1; size: -; CDR3: CASSQTTGSSNYGYTF; DNA: TGCGCCAGCAGCCAAACGACAGGGAGTTCCAACTATGGCTACACCTTC
J: TRBJ2-3; V: TRBV14; D: -; size: -; CDR3: CASSQRESDTQYF; DNA: TGTGCCAGCAGCCAACGGGAGTCGGATACGCAGTATTTT
J: TRBJ1-4; V: TRBV25-1; D: TRBD1; size: -; CDR3: CASSEPPGTGGLGEKLFF; DNA: TGTGCCAGCAGTGAGCCTCCCGGGACAGGCGGCTTGGGAGAAAAACTGTTTTTT
J: TRBJ1-1; V: TRBV9; D: TRBD1; size: few; CDR3: CASSAPGGANTEAFF; DNA: TGTGCCAGCAGCGCACCAGGGGGTGCGAACACTGAAGCTTTCTTT
J: TRBJ2-1; V: TRBV19; D: -; size: -; CDR3: CASSNFGGSGEQFF; DNA: TGTGCCAGTAGTAATTTCGGTGGGAGTGGTGAGCAGTTCTTC
J: TRBJ2-1; V: TRBV7-6; D: TRBD1; size: few; CDR3: CASSVGTGAGNEQFF; DNA: TGTGCCAGCAGCGTAGGGACAGGGGCGGGGAATGAGCAGTTCTTC
J: TRBJ1-3; V: TRBV6-5; D: TRBD1; size: once; CDR3: CASSSTRQGRNTIYF; DNA: TGTGCCAGCAGTTCAACCCGACAGGGACGAAACACCATATATTTT
J: TRBJ2-7; V: TRBV5-1; D: TRBD1; size: -; CDR3: CASSLEGQGAGYEQYF; DNA: TGCGCCAGCAGCTTGGAAGGACAGGGGGCGGGCTACGAGCAGTACTTC